A selection of T cell receptor beta chains follows, all from one sample in a study of blood T cell repertoires in COVID-19. The data were produced by immunoSEQ multiplex PCR, yet TCRdb's version contains in-frame clones alone and is incomplete. This sample has about 23,000 clones, with 65% to 90% found just once. Input material: peripheral blood. These receptor sequences come from a human donor with acute or convalescent COVID-19. The donor label of this sample is uncertain. The conserved cysteine and the conserved F or W are not part of the CDR3 here. The listing skips clone size in some rows; elsewhere it reads once, few, many or a size class.

cdr3_aa: ASSPRGWGQY; clone_size: NA; j_call: TRBJ2-7; cdr3_length: 10; v_call: TRBV2
cdr3_aa: ASSPGQSKASYEQY; clone_size: NA; j_call: TRBJ2-7; cdr3_length: 14; v_call: TRBV27
cdr3_aa: ASSKPRQGPCTDTQY; clone_size: NA; j_call: TRBJ2-3; cdr3_length: 15; v_call: TRBV21-1
cdr3_aa: ASSFIGVANYGYT; clone_size: NA; j_call: TRBJ1-2; cdr3_length: 13; v_call: TRBV5-4
cdr3_aa: ASSVDGRGNYGYT; clone_size: NA; j_call: TRBJ1-2; cdr3_length: 13; v_call: TRBV9
cdr3_aa: ASSHLAENTEAF; clone_size: NA; j_call: TRBJ1-1; cdr3_length: 12; v_call: TRBV11-2
cdr3_aa: SVRGYNEQF; clone_size: NA; j_call: TRBJ2-1; cdr3_length: 9; v_call: TRBV29-1
cdr3_aa: ASSLGLGGTDTQY; clone_size: few; j_call: TRBJ2-3; cdr3_length: 13; v_call: TRBV5-5
cdr3_aa: ASSQRQGNTEAF; clone_size: NA; j_call: TRBJ1-1; cdr3_length: 12; v_call: TRBV14
cdr3_aa: AWNSQGRNEKLF; clone_size: NA; j_call: TRBJ1-4; cdr3_length: 12; v_call: TRBV30
cdr3_aa: ASSRATSGAYEQY; clone_size: NA; j_call: TRBJ2-7; cdr3_length: 13; v_call: TRBV3-1/TRBV3-2
cdr3_aa: ASSLVVRGPYNEQF; clone_size: NA; j_call: TRBJ2-1; cdr3_length: 14; v_call: TRBV7-9
cdr3_aa: ASVPDRGTGELF; clone_size: NA; j_call: TRBJ2-2; cdr3_length: 12; v_call: TRBV12-5
cdr3_aa: AWSGSGSLSYNEQF; clone_size: NA; j_call: TRBJ2-1; cdr3_length: 14; v_call: TRBV30
cdr3_aa: ASSPRQGNEKLF; clone_size: NA; j_call: TRBJ1-4; cdr3_length: 12; v_call: TRBV2
cdr3_aa: AYVQGWDSPLH; clone_size: NA; j_call: TRBJ1-6; cdr3_length: 11; v_call: TRBV30
cdr3_aa: ASSATGGPNEKLF; clone_size: NA; j_call: TRBJ1-4; cdr3_length: 13; v_call: TRBV7-2
cdr3_aa: ASSRGHGNQPQH; clone_size: NA; j_call: TRBJ1-5; cdr3_length: 12; v_call: TRBV5-8
cdr3_aa: ARSYPFQKSPDRGETQY; clone_size: NA; j_call: TRBJ2-5; cdr3_length: 17; v_call: TRBV5-3
cdr3_aa: ASSVGGGVEKLF; clone_size: NA; j_call: TRBJ1-4; cdr3_length: 12; v_call: TRBV2
cdr3_aa: ASSEALGGPGY; clone_size: NA; j_call: TRBJ2-7; cdr3_length: 11; v_call: TRBV6-1
cdr3_aa: AWRGGPNTGELF; clone_size: NA; j_call: TRBJ2-2; cdr3_length: 12; v_call: TRBV30
cdr3_aa: ATSRDYRLAGYNEQF; clone_size: NA; j_call: TRBJ2-1; cdr3_length: 15; v_call: TRBV15
cdr3_aa: ASSKGKQGGHSYNSPLH; clone_size: NA; j_call: TRBJ1-6; cdr3_length: 17; v_call: TRBV21-1
cdr3_aa: ASSLVSGRVDTQY; clone_size: NA; j_call: TRBJ2-3; cdr3_length: 13; v_call: TRBV7-9
cdr3_aa: ASSASNTYEQY; clone_size: once; j_call: TRBJ2-7; cdr3_length: 11; v_call: TRBV19
cdr3_aa: ASSPVTSEQQF; clone_size: NA; j_call: TRBJ2-1; cdr3_length: 11; v_call: TRBV5-1
cdr3_aa: ASSDRNSPLH; clone_size: NA; j_call: TRBJ1-6; cdr3_length: 10; v_call: TRBV5-6
cdr3_aa: ASSPRTDNEKLF; clone_size: NA; j_call: TRBJ1-4; cdr3_length: 12; v_call: TRBV19
cdr3_aa: ASSVGEEKAF; clone_size: NA; j_call: TRBJ1-1; cdr3_length: 10; v_call: TRBV9
cdr3_aa: ASSRQGSTEAF; clone_size: NA; j_call: TRBJ1-1; cdr3_length: 11; v_call: TRBV9
cdr3_aa: ASSPGTSGGRTDTQY; clone_size: NA; j_call: TRBJ2-3; cdr3_length: 15; v_call: TRBV5-1
cdr3_aa: ATQLEPGSPLH; clone_size: NA; j_call: TRBJ1-6; cdr3_length: 11; v_call: TRBV6-6
cdr3_aa: ASSQVTGSGNTIY; clone_size: NA; j_call: TRBJ1-3; cdr3_length: 13; v_call: TRBV14
cdr3_aa: ASSFGWRTEAF; clone_size: NA; j_call: TRBJ1-1; cdr3_length: 11; v_call: TRBV5-1
cdr3_aa: ASSSSNRGRTEAF; clone_size: NA; j_call: TRBJ1-1; cdr3_length: 13; v_call: TRBV7-9
cdr3_aa: ASSEGYRLAVAPEQY; clone_size: NA; j_call: TRBJ2-7; cdr3_length: 15; v_call: TRBV6-1
cdr3_aa: ASSVGVRVPGNTIY; clone_size: NA; j_call: TRBJ1-3; cdr3_length: 14; v_call: TRBV7-2
cdr3_aa: ASSPPDTVETQY; clone_size: NA; j_call: TRBJ2-5; cdr3_length: 12; v_call: TRBV18
cdr3_aa: ASSMRVNTEAF; clone_size: NA; j_call: TRBJ1-1; cdr3_length: 11; v_call: TRBV19
cdr3_aa: ASSLVPGGGFVDTQY; clone_size: NA; j_call: TRBJ2-3; cdr3_length: 15; v_call: TRBV7-8
cdr3_aa: ASRQSGSSYEQY; clone_size: NA; j_call: TRBJ2-7; cdr3_length: 12; v_call: TRBV19
cdr3_aa: ATKSVASTDTQY; clone_size: NA; j_call: TRBJ2-3; cdr3_length: 12; v_call: TRBV5-1
cdr3_aa: ASSLSTGGGREAF; clone_size: NA; j_call: TRBJ1-1; cdr3_length: 13; v_call: TRBV27
cdr3_aa: ASSWGLAGVASGANVLT; clone_size: few; j_call: TRBJ2-6; cdr3_length: 17; v_call: TRBV5-1
cdr3_aa: SVLRLGEQY; clone_size: NA; j_call: TRBJ2-7; cdr3_length: 9; v_call: TRBV29-1
cdr3_aa: ASSLVPGQGYEQY; clone_size: few; j_call: TRBJ2-7; cdr3_length: 13; v_call: TRBV19
cdr3_aa: SAAGGLYEQY; clone_size: NA; j_call: TRBJ2-7; cdr3_length: 10; v_call: TRBV29-1
cdr3_aa: ASSMGTGGPNEKLF; clone_size: NA; j_call: TRBJ1-4; cdr3_length: 14; v_call: TRBV19
cdr3_aa: ASSLALAASYNEQF; clone_size: NA; j_call: TRBJ2-1; cdr3_length: 14; v_call: TRBV5-6
cdr3_aa: ASSPRGGSYNEQF; clone_size: NA; j_call: TRBJ2-1; cdr3_length: 13; v_call: TRBV6-6
cdr3_aa: ASSRDPDGGYGYT; clone_size: NA; j_call: TRBJ1-2; cdr3_length: 13; v_call: TRBV19
cdr3_aa: ASSSPGLAGFLSTDTQY; clone_size: NA; j_call: TRBJ2-3; cdr3_length: 17; v_call: TRBV19
cdr3_aa: ASSLTTGGDLADTQY; clone_size: NA; j_call: TRBJ2-3; cdr3_length: 15; v_call: TRBV7-3
cdr3_aa: ASSSSGNSYNEQF; clone_size: NA; j_call: TRBJ2-1; cdr3_length: 13; v_call: TRBV4-1
cdr3_aa: ASSQDPSGGLGEQF; clone_size: NA; j_call: TRBJ2-1; cdr3_length: 14; v_call: TRBV4-3
cdr3_aa: ASSPEQGARIHGYT; clone_size: NA; j_call: TRBJ1-2; cdr3_length: 14; v_call: TRBV7-2
cdr3_aa: ASRTRQVTGELF; clone_size: NA; j_call: TRBJ2-2; cdr3_length: 12; v_call: TRBV6-6